The clone carrying this T cell receptor (beta chain) was seen a few times. This sample is part of a study of blood T cells in healthy people across ages. Combining a sample-barcoded 5' primer with a J-beta primer mix, a second PCR ran for 7 to 11 cycles. One entry per CDR3 protein, called by TCRdb with MiXCR from the 5' RACE reads. In the table there are roughly 800,000 distinct CDR3 sequences, approximately 25% of which are singletons. The ends were cut back, 2 bases at V and 3 bases at J, with 10 bases in the middle. This CDR3 spans 14 amino acids. Germline V gene sequence: CDR1 ENHRY, CDR2 SYGVKD. The data were also submitted as part of a second study, on T cells of mothers and their children.

The rearrangement uses TRBV10-3 and TRBJ1-2; a possible D gene is TRBD1 (6 bases). The TCR was taken from a boy between 10 and 17 years old in good health. What was sequenced was blood. The CDR3 sequence: CAISEAGADYGYTF. The CDR3 DNA sequence: TGTGCCATCAGTGAGGCAGGGGCGGACTATGGCTACACCTTC.